The next 21 T cell receptor beta chains were all read from a single sample in a study of cytomegalovirus exposure and HLA in healthy donors. PCR used 60 Vbeta primers and 13 Jbeta primers. Produced via immunoSEQ multiplex PCR; TCRdb's table is partial and in-frame only. The sample yields 160,000 or so clones, around 77% seen once. The sequenced sample was PBMCs. These receptors were obtained from a woman in her 30s in good health and CMV-seronegative.

This chain joins TRBV5-1 and TRBJ2-6; a possible D gene is TRBD2 (5 bases). Germline V gene sequence: CDR1 SGHRS, CDR2 YFSETQ. There are 15 residues in the CDR3. Trimming took off 4 bases at V and 0 bases at J, with 8 bases between the two ends. CDR3 nucleotide sequence: TGCGCCAGCAGCCCGGCGGGCTCTGGGGCCAACGTCCTGACTTTC. Translating gives CASSPAGSGANVLTF.

This clone was detected a few times. J is TRBJ2-5 and V is TRBV30; weak D call: TRBD1 (5 bases). Germline V gene data show CDR1 as GTSNPN and CDR2 as SVGIG (reference sequence). The CDR3 contains 17 residues. V lost 0 bases and J lost 5, with 22 bases in between. Written as DNA, the CDR3 is TGTGCCTGGAGTGTACTCGGTCCCCCGGACATCAAGGAGACCCAGTACTTC. Translation: CAWSVLGPPDIKETQYF. Combining the CDR3 with reference TRBV30 and TRBJ2-5 gives the whole variable domain SQTIHQWPATLVQPVGSPLSLECTVEGTSNPNLYWYRQAAGRGLQLLFYSVGIGQISSEVPQNLSASRPQDRQFILSSKKLLLSDSGFYLCAWSVLGPPDIKETQYFGPGTRLLVL.

The V call is TRBV18, the J call TRBJ2-7, with 7 bases that match TRBD1. The CDR3 length is 16 residues. Germline V lookup: CDR1 KGHSH, CDR2 LQKENI. The J segment lost 0 bases and the V segment lost 3 bases, leaving 8 bases of the junction unmatched. In DNA, the CDR3 is TGTGCCAGCTCACCTCCTGACAGGGTATTCTCCTACGAGCAGTACTTC. As protein: CASSPPDRVFSYEQYF.

V and J are TRBV7-2 and TRBJ1-5, with 8 bases that match TRBD1. CDR1 SGHTA and CDR2 FQGNSA come from the germline V gene. V lost 2 bases to trimming and J lost 6 bases; unmatched junction nucleotides: 9. CDR3 length equals 16 residues. CDR3 sequence reads: CASSLFQGAYPQPQHF. CDR3 nucleotide sequence: TGTGCCAGCAGCTTATTCCAGGGGGCCTATCCTCAGCCCCAGCATTTT.

The chain has TRBV5-1 and TRBJ1-3; D perhaps matches TRBD1 (5 bases). The CDR3 length is 16 residues. Germline V gene sequence: CDR1 SGHRS, CDR2 YFSETQ. V lost 0 bases and J 5 bases, leaving 15 bases between the germline ends. The CDR3 spells CASSLEGVAGRNTIYF. CDR3 nucleotides: TGCGCCAGCAGCTTGGAGGGTGTGGCAGGGCGAAACACCATATATTTT. Based on the CDR3 plus reference TRBV5-1 and TRBJ1-3, the full variable domain is KAGVTQTPRYLIKTRGQQVTLSCSPISGHRSVSWYQQTPGQGLQFLFEYFSETQRNKGNFPGRFSGRQFSNSRSEMNVSTLELGDSALYLCASSLEGVAGRNTIYFGEGSWLTVV.

As concerns this clone: One end of the junction does not line up with germline, which may come from a read error. The chain couples TRBV6-5 to TRBJ2-2, with D tentatively TRBD1 (5 bases). The CDR3 contains 16 residues. From germline, CDR1 is MNHEY and CDR2 SVGAGI. The CDR3 loop reads CASSYVEGVNSGELFF. The CDR3, as DNA: TGTGCCAGCAGTTACGTGGAAGGGGTTAACAGCGGGGAGCTGTTTTTT.

The J gene is TRBJ2-7, the V gene TRBV4-2, with D uncertain. The V gene's germline CDR1 is LGHNA and CDR2 YNFKEQ. The CDR3 spans 15 residues. With 1 base removed from V and 0 bases from J, the gap between germline ends came to 10 bases. The CDR3 here is CASSQGSSSSYEQYF. CDR3 DNA sequence: TGTGCCAGCAGCCAAGGCTCAAGTAGCTCCTACGAGCAGTACTTC.

The chain couples TRBV6-4 to TRBJ2-1; D uncertain. CDR3 size: 14 residues. With 3 bases removed from V and 4 bases from J, the gap between germline ends came to 10 bases. CDR1 and CDR2 from the germline V gene are MRHNA and SNTAGT. CDR3 bases: TGTGCCAGCAGTGAGTCGGAGACTTACAATGAGCAGTTCTTC. Encoded protein: CASSESETYNEQFF.

The sample holds a few counts of this clone. The chain carries TRBV2 and TRBJ2-5, with 7 bases aligning to TRBD2. V was pared by 5 bases and J by 3 bases, with 24 bases of the junction left unmatched. Germline CDR1 SNHLY, CDR2 FYNNEI. This CDR3 spans 20 amino acids. CDR3 region: CASSRRWGAGVPTKEETQYF. The CDR3 DNA reads as TGTGCCAGCAGTCGGCGTTGGGGCGCGGGGGTACCGACAAAAGAAGAGACCCAGTACTTC.

This rearrangement joins TRBV11-2 to TRBJ2-1; 13 positions agree with TRBD2. V was pared by 1 base and J by 4 bases, with 7 bases of the junction left unmatched. The length of the CDR3 is 18 residues. Germline values: CDR1 SGHAT, CDR2 FQNNGV. CDR3 nucleotides: TGTGCCAGCAGCTTAGTACGACTAGCGGGGGGAACTTACAATGAGCAGTTCTTC. It codes for CASSLVRLAGGTYNEQFF.

The CDR3 region is CASSQTSGGYNEQFF. The DNA of the CDR3 is TGTGCCAGCAGTCAGACTAGCGGGGGGTACAATGAGCAGTTCTTC. The V and J genes are TRBV7-9 and TRBJ2-1, with TRBD2 identical over 13 bases. V trimming: 6 bases; J trimming: 4 bases; junction bases outside the gene matches: 3. CDR3 size: 15 residues. Germline CDR1 and CDR2: SEHNR and FQNEAQ (reference sequence).

V and J are TRBV2 and TRBJ1-3, with 7 nucleotides matching TRBD1. V trimming: 5 bases; J trimming: 3 bases; junction bases outside the gene matches: 4. Germline V gives CDR1 SNHLY, CDR2 FYNNEI. The CDR3 runs to 14 residues. The CDR3 nucleotides read TGTGCCAGCAGTAGGGACAGAAGTGGAAACACCATATATTTT. This gives the protein CASSRDRSGNTIYF. The variable domain in full, completed from reference TRBV2 and TRBJ1-3, reads EPEVTQTPSHQVTQMGQEVILRCVPISNHLYFYWYRQILGQKVEFLVSFYNNEISEKSEIFDDQFSVERPDGSNFTLKIRSTKLEDSAMYFCASSRDRSGNTIYFGEGSWLTVV.

The rearrangement joins TRBV7-6 to TRBJ1-4; 11 nucleotides align to TRBD1. CDR3 length: 17 amino acids. Germline V gene lookup returns CDR1 SGHVS and CDR2 FNYEAQ. V shed 8 bases and J 0 bases; nucleotides not matched to a gene: 8. CDR3: CASLGTGGLATNEKLFF. The CDR3 nucleotides read TGTGCCAGCCTTGGGACAGGGGGACTTGCAACTAATGAAAAACTGTTTTTT.

CDR3 sequence (DNA): TGCGCCAGCAGCTTGAATACGGGAGGGGGTGAAAAACTGTTTTTT. This translates into CASSLNTGGGEKLFF. This sequence joins TRBV5-1 and TRBJ1-4; weak D call: TRBD1 (6 bases). The CDR3 extends over 15 amino acids. The V end lost 1 base, the J end lost 7 bases, and 14 bases lay between the germline ends. Looked up from germline, CDR1 is SGHRS and CDR2 is YFSETQ. Full variable domain (missing parts from reference TRBV5-1 and TRBJ1-4): KAGVTQTPRYLIKTRGQQVTLSCSPISGHRSVSWYQQTPGQGLQFLFEYFSETQRNKGNFPGRFSGRQFSNSRSEMNVSTLELGDSALYLCASSLNTGGGEKLFFGSGTQLSVL.

This clone showed up just a few times. V usage is TRBV5-1 and J usage is TRBJ1-1, with D possibly matching TRBD1 (5 bases). The CDR3 spans 14 residues. Germline CDR1 and CDR2: SGHRS and YFSETQ. Trimming removed 2 bases from V and 6 bases from J, with 14 bases in between. The CDR3 coding sequence is TGCGCCAGCAGCTTAACGGGGGTCGGGGCTGAAGCTTTCTTT. Its protein is CASSLTGVGAEAFF.

The gene calls are TRBV7-2 and TRBJ2-6, with a tentative D call TRBD1 (5 bases). The length of the CDR3 is 18 residues. V gave up 1 base and J gave up 4 bases, with 17 bases separating them. Germline CDR1 reads SGHTA; CDR2 reads FQGNSA. The CDR3 DNA follows: TGTGCCAGCAGCTTAGTAGGGTTCGGACATGCCGGGGCCAACGTCCTGACTTTC. Translated, it gives CASSLVGFGHAGANVLTF.

This chain joins TRBV18 and TRBJ1-2; 7 positions agree with TRBD1. Germline CDR1 is KGHSH and CDR2 is LQKENI. The CDR3 contains 17 residues. V lost 6 bases, J lost 6 bases, and 19 bases stayed unmatched. CDR3 residues: CASSPTTQWDSSHGYTF. CDR3 DNA: TGTGCCAGCTCCCCGACCACTCAATGGGACAGTAGCCATGGCTACACCTTC.

This rearrangement joins TRBV6-5 to TRBJ1-1; 7 bases are a match to TRBD1. Losses at the gene ends were 7 bases for V and 0 bases for J; bases not matched to a gene: 8. The CDR3 has 15 residues. The germline gives CDR1 MNHEY, CDR2 SVGAGI. The CDR3 sequence: CASTRGRGMNTEAFF. The CDR3 nucleotides read TGTGCCAGCACCAGGGGCAGGGGGATGAACACTGAAGCTTTCTTT.

V is TRBV5-1 and J is TRBJ1-1; TRBD1 matches 7 bases. J was trimmed by 0 bases and V by 0 bases; bases with no gene match: 5. The CDR3 length is 16 residues. The germline CDR1 and CDR2 sequences are SGHRS and YFSETQ. CDR3 sequence: CASSLATGRMNTEAFF. The CDR3, as DNA: TGCGCCAGCAGCTTGGCGACAGGGCGAATGAACACTGAAGCTTTCTTT.

The chain carries TRBV12-5 and TRBJ2-5, with no clear D. Germline values: CDR1 LGHNT, CDR2 FRNRAP. The CDR3 consists of 13 residues. V was pared by 5 bases and J by 7 bases, with 14 bases between. The CDR3 spells CASGTPTMVTQYF. The CDR3, as DNA: TGTGCTAGTGGTACACCCACCATGGTGACCCAGTACTTC. Full variable domain (rest looked up from reference TRBV12-5 and TRBJ2-5): DARVTQTPRHKVTEMGQEVTMRCQPILGHNTVFWYRQTMMQGLELLAYFRNRAPLDDSGMPKDRFSAEMPDATLATLKIQPSEPRDSAVYFCASGTPTMVTQYFGPGTRLLVL.

The rearrangement uses TRBV6-5 and TRBJ1-1, with D unresolved. CDR1 MNHEY and CDR2 SVGAGI come from the germline V gene. V lost 0 bases to trimming and J lost 10 bases, with 12 bases between them. This CDR3 is 13 amino acids long. CDR3 sequence (DNA): TGTGCCAGCAGTTACTCGGGTCCGAGGGCAGCTTTCTTT. This sequence encodes CASSYSGPRAAFF.